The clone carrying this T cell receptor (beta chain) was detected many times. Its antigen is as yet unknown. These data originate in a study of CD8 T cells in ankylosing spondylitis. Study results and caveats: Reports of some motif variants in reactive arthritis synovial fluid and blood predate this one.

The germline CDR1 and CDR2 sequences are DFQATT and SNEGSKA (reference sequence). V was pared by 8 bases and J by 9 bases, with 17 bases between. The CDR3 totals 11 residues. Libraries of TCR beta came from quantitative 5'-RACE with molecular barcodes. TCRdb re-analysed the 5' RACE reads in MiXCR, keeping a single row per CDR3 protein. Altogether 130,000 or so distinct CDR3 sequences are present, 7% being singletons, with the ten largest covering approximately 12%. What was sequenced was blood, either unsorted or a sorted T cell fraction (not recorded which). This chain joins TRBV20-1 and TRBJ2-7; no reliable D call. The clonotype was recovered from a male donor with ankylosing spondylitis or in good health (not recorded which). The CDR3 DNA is TGCAGTCCCAAGACCCCGGGCGGGCAGTACTTC. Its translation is CSPKTPGGQYF.